This TCR beta chain was captured in a study of post-analysis software for immune sequencing data. The study's findings and limits: Five or six TRBV segments, including TRBV5-6, TRBV5-1 and TRBV20-1, were more frequent in patients than controls.

Incorporated into the TCR beta cDNA libraries were unique molecular identifiers, which served to reduce PCR and sequencing biases. MiXCR, run by TCRdb on the PCR reads, gives a single entry per CDR3 protein. This table has 150,000 to 200,000 distinct CDR3 sequences, approximately 30% appearing once. The CDR3 consists of 13 residues. Germline CDR1 and CDR2: SQVTM and ANQGSEA. On this clonotype itself: What it recognizes is unknown. At one end, the junction sequence differs from germline, possibly due to a read error.

Sequenced input: blood. This TCR came from a girl aged 5-17 years with multiple sclerosis. The chain joins TRBV29-1 to TRBJ1-1; 9 bases line up with TRBD1. The CDR3: CSGEYGTGFEAFF. The DNA of the CDR3 is TGCAGCGGTGAATACGGGACAGGGTTTGAAGCTTTCTTT.